The next 21 T cell receptor beta chains were all read from a single sample in a study of beta chain features in type 1 diabetes. The isolated RNA, all of it, was reverse transcribed, so expressed TCRB transcripts were what got sequenced. Sequenced by immunoSEQ multiplex PCR; TCRdb stores in-frame clones only, minus some. The sample contains 120,000 to 150,000 clones, roughly 48% of which appear only once. The sequenced sample consisted of Tregs from blood. These receptors were obtained from a man younger than 35 in good health.

This clone was observed a single time. V usage is TRBV7-9 and J usage is TRBJ2-5; TRBD2 aligns across 7 bases. Germline CDR1 reads SEHNR; CDR2 reads FQNEAQ (reference sequence). The V and J ends lost 2 bases and 2 bases, in that order; junction bases with no gene match: 2. The CDR3 is 14 residues long. The CDR3 reads CASSLYGGQETQYF. The CDR3 DNA sequence: TGTGCCAGCAGCTTATACGGGGGGCAAGAGACCCAGTACTTC. The whole variable domain, remainder taken from reference TRBV7-9 and TRBJ2-5, is DTGVSQNPRHKITKRGQNVTFRCDPISEHNRLYWYRQTLGQGPEFLTYFQNEAQLEKSRLLSDRFSAERPKGSFSTLEIQRTEQGDSAMYLCASSLYGGQETQYFGPGTRLLVL.

The rearrangement links TRBV5-1 to TRBJ2-2; TRBD1 agrees at 9 bases. V shed 2 bases and J 3 bases; nucleotides not matched to a gene: 2. The CDR3 extends over 15 amino acids. In germline, CDR1 is SGHRS, CDR2 YFSETQ. CDR3 sequence (DNA): TGCGCCAGCAGCTTTGGGACAGGGTACACCGGGGAGCTGTTTTTT. This gives the protein CASSFGTGYTGELFF.

The J gene is TRBJ1-2, the V gene TRBV4-2; perhaps TRBD1 as D (5 bases). This CDR3 has 14 residues. The V end lost 6 bases, the J end lost 3 bases, and 14 bases lay between the germline ends. CDR1 LGHNA and CDR2 YNFKEQ come from the germline V gene. Here the CDR3 DNA reads TGTGCCAGCAGTGATTCAGGGATGGACTATGGCTACACCTTC. Translation: CASSDSGMDYGYTF.

V is TRBV9 and J is TRBJ2-7; 9 bases are a match to TRBD2. The germline gives CDR1 SGDLS, CDR2 YYNGEE. The CDR3 consists of 15 residues. V shed 0 bases and J 3 bases; nucleotides not matched to a gene: 4. The CDR3 DNA sequence: TGTGCCAGCAGCGTAGAAAGCGGGAGGATCTACGAGCAGTACTTC. As protein: CASSVESGRIYEQYF. Full variable domain (rest looked up from reference TRBV9 and TRBJ2-7): DSGVTQTPKHLITATGQRVTLRCSPRSGDLSVYWYQQSLDQGLQFLIQYYNGEERAKGNILERFSAQQFPDLHSELNLSSLELGDSALYFCASSVESGRIYEQYFGPGTRLTVT.

This clone appeared once. The chain couples TRBV7-2 to TRBJ2-2; 7 bases are a match to TRBD1. V was pared by 5 bases and J by 6 bases, with 9 bases of the junction left unmatched. This CDR3 has 15 residues. Germline CDR1 and CDR2: SGHTA and FQGNSA. This CDR3 is CASSPTGTEAGELFF. The CDR3 DNA reads TGTGCCAGCAGCCCGACAGGGACGGAGGCCGGGGAGCTGTTTTTT.

V usage is TRBV4-3 and J usage is TRBJ2-1; TRBD1 matches 11 bases. The CDR3 spans 16 residues. Germline V CDR1 and CDR2: LGHNA, YSLEER. The V gene end was trimmed by 0 bases and the J gene end by 7 bases; junction bases not matched to a gene: 5. For the CDR3, the DNA is TGCGCCAGCAGCCAAGATGGGACAGGGGGTCTTAATGAGCAGTTCTTC. Translating gives CASSQDGTGGLNEQFF.

The chain joins TRBV7-2 to TRBJ1-1; TRBD1 is a possible D gene (6 bases). Trimming stripped 6 bases from V and 6 bases from J, with 14 bases between. The germline CDR1 and CDR2 sequences are SGHTA and FQGNSA. This CDR3 is built from 13 residues. CDR3 nucleotide sequence: TGTGCCAGCAGACTAGAGCGGACAGCTGAAGCTTTCTTT. It codes for CASRLERTAEAFF.

V is TRBV7-9 and J is TRBJ1-2, with D tentatively TRBD1 (5 bases). The ends were cut back, 3 bases at V and 4 bases at J, with 15 bases in the middle. The CDR3 sequence is 15 residues long. CDR1 is SEHNR and CDR2 is FQNEAQ in the germline V gene (reference sequence). The CDR3, as DNA: TGTGCCAGCAGCTTGTCAGGGTATGGGATCTATGGCTACACCTTC. Translating it yields CASSLSGYGIYGYTF.

The chain has TRBV9 and TRBJ1-3; TRBD1 is a possible D gene (6 bases). This CDR3 spans 14 amino acids. From germline, CDR1 is SGDLS and CDR2 YYNGEE. Trimming stripped 4 bases from V and 3 bases from J, with 11 bases between. CDR3 residues: CASSFRGGGNTIYF. The CDR3 nucleotides are TGTGCCAGCAGCTTCAGGGGTGGTGGAAACACCATATATTTT.

The chain carries TRBV18 and TRBJ2-7; TRBD1 aligns across 8 bases. Unmatched junction bases numbered 8, after V lost 2 bases and J lost 2 bases. Germline V gene data show CDR1 as KGHSH and CDR2 as LQKENI. The CDR3 is 16 residues long. As DNA, the CDR3 is TGTGCCAGCTCACCAGGATCAGGGGGCGGAACCTACGAGCAGTACTTC. Translating gives CASSPGSGGGTYEQYF.

This clone has a handful of counts. This chain connects TRBV7-9 to TRBJ2-3; tentatively, D is TRBD2 (5 bases). Trimming took 5 bases from V and 0 from J, leaving 9 bases between them. The CDR3 sequence is 14 residues long. Germline V gene sequence: CDR1 SEHNR, CDR2 FQNEAQ (reference sequence). The CDR3 loop is CASSEGLSTDTQYF. The CDR3 DNA reads TGTGCCAGCAGCGAGGGTCTGAGCACAGATACGCAGTATTTT.

Turning to this clone: The sample carries other DNA sequences with the same CDR3. CDR3 loop: CASSFRQGGYGYTF. The CDR3 nucleotides read TGTGCCAGCAGCTTCCGGCAGGGTGGCTATGGCTACACCTTC. The chain combines TRBV7-9 with TRBJ1-2; TRBD1 is a possible D gene (5 bases). The ends were cut back, 3 bases at V and 4 bases at J, with 12 bases in the middle. The CDR3 extends over 14 amino acids. The V gene's germline CDR1 is SEHNR and CDR2 FQNEAQ (reference sequence).

This clone has just a few counts. This chain links TRBV7-2 with TRBJ2-3; D is unclear. V shed 2 bases and J shed 6 bases, with 9 bases lying between them. This CDR3 region has 13 residues. From germline, CDR1 is SGHTA and CDR2 FQGNSA. The CDR3 DNA reads as TGTGCCAGCAGCTTATCTTCGGGTGATACGCAGTATTTT. It specifies CASSLSSGDTQYF.

The chain is built from TRBV4-1 and TRBJ2-1; 7 bases are shared with TRBD2. The germline CDR1 and CDR2 sequences are MGHRA and YSYEKL. The ends lost 0 bases at V and 4 bases at J; junction bases unmatched: 3. The length of the CDR3 is 15 residues. The CDR3 spells CASSQDPSGYNEQFF. CDR3 sequence (DNA): TGCGCCAGCAGCCAAGATCCTAGCGGTTACAATGAGCAGTTCTTC.

The chain uses TRBV5-1 and TRBJ2-7; maybe TRBD2 (5 bases). Trimming took off 1 base at V and 0 bases at J, with 8 bases between the two ends. The CDR3 has 14 amino acids. Germline-derived CDR1 and CDR2 are SGHRS and YFSETQ. CDR3 loop: CASSLYGVSYEQYF. The CDR3 bases are TGCGCCAGCAGCTTGTACGGGGTCTCCTACGAGCAGTACTTC.

The V call is TRBV9, the J call TRBJ2-7; 13 bases are a match to TRBD2. The length of the CDR3 is 19 residues. With 1 base clipped from V and 1 base from J, the junction kept 11 bases outside the gene matches. The germline V gene encodes CDR1 SGDLS and CDR2 YYNGEE. CDR3 bases: TGTGCCAGCAGCGTACCCGACCGACTAGCGGGGGGCCGATCCTACGAGCAGTACTTC. This translates into CASSVPDRLAGGRSYEQYF.

The chain recombines TRBV5-1 with TRBJ2-5; TRBD1 matches 8 bases. The J call may be faulty, since TRBJ2-7 better matches the DNA end. This CDR3 spans 14 amino acids. Looked up from germline, CDR1 is SGHRS and CDR2 is YFSETQ. The DNA of the CDR3 is TGCGCCAGCAGTCCCGGACAGGGAAGGTACGAGCAGTACTTC. Translating it yields CASSPGQGRYEQYF.

The chain joins TRBV10-3 to TRBJ2-7; a weak D match, TRBD2 (5 bases). V lost 8 bases and J 0 bases, leaving 8 bases between the germline ends. There are 12 residues in the CDR3. CDR1 ENHRY and CDR2 SYGVKD come from the germline V gene. The DNA of the CDR3 is TGTGCCATCCGAGGGAGCTCCTACGAGCAGTACTTC. It translates to CAIRGSSYEQYF.

This clone has just a few counts. The chain joins TRBV7-8 to TRBJ2-5, with 9 bases that match TRBD1. The end of the DNA fits TRBJ2-7 better, so the J call may be wrong. The CDR3 is 14 residues long. The germline V gene has CDR1 SGHVS and CDR2 FQNEAQ. CDR3: CASSFLNRGREQYF. DNA of the CDR3: TGTGCCAGCAGCTTTTTGAACAGGGGGCGCGAGCAGTACTTC.

The chain uses TRBV7-9 and TRBJ2-3, with unresolved D. CDR1 SEHNR and CDR2 FQNEAQ come from the germline V gene (reference sequence). Trimming cost V 6 bases and J 0 bases, with 10 bases left between them. The CDR3 runs 14 residues. CDR3 in amino acids: CASSRSTSTDTQYF. CDR3 DNA sequence: TGTGCCAGCAGTCGGAGTACGAGCACAGATACGCAGTATTTT.

The chain links TRBV9 to TRBJ2-7, with D possibly being TRBD2 (5 bases). The CDR3 is made up of 14 amino acids. The germline V gene has CDR1 SGDLS and CDR2 YYNGEE. Trimming left V 0 bases short and J 5 bases short, with 12 bases between. The CDR3: CASSVGGLMNEQYF. CDR3 DNA: TGTGCCAGCAGCGTAGGCGGGCTCATGAACGAGCAGTACTTC. Filled out from reference TRBV9 and TRBJ2-7, the complete variable domain reads DSGVTQTPKHLITATGQRVTLRCSPRSGDLSVYWYQQSLDQGLQFLIQYYNGEERAKGNILERFSAQQFPDLHSELNLSSLELGDSALYFCASSVGGLMNEQYFGPGTRLTVT.